These 11 T cell receptor beta chains were all obtained from the same sample, sequenced in a study of blood T cells in healthy people across ages. Alongside a J-beta primer mix, a sample-barcoded 5' primer served in a second PCR lasting about 7 to 11 cycles. Each CDR3 protein gets one entry after TCRdb re-called the 5' RACE reads with MiXCR. The profile shows more than 1,400,000 distinct CDR3 sequences, 40% to 50% of them singletons. The sample was blood. Receptors were obtained from a woman younger than 35 in good health.

This clonotype was found a few times. The rearrangement links TRBV15 to TRBJ2-5; the D gene is possibly TRBD2 (6 bases). In germline, CDR1 is LNHNV, CDR2 YYDKDF (reference sequence). The CDR3 consists of 16 residues. Trimming removed 6 bases at V and 0 bases at J, with 17 bases between. As DNA, the CDR3 is TGTGCCACCAGAAAACGACTAGGAGATTACCAAGAGACCCAGTACTTC. This codes for CATRKRLGDYQETQYF. Full variable domain (rest looked up from reference TRBV15 and TRBJ2-5): DAMVIQNPRYQVTQFGKPVTLSCSQTLNHNVMYWYQQKSSQAPKLLFHYYDKDFNNEADTPDNFQSRRPNTSFCFLDIRSPGLGDTAMYLCATRKRLGDYQETQYFGPGTRLLVL.

As regards this clonotype: Compared with germline, one end of the junction differs, possibly owing to a read error. V is TRBV6-5 and J is TRBJ1-2; 10 bases are shared with TRBD1. Per the germline V gene, CDR1 is MNHEY and CDR2 is SVGAGI. The CDR3 extends over 17 amino acids. The CDR3, as DNA: TGTGCCAGCGGTTACTCGACAGGGGGCGGAGGAGACTATGGCTACACCTTC. It encodes CASGYSTGGGGDYGYTF.

This clonotype was seen a single time. CDR3 DNA sequence: TGTGCCAGCAGTTACGTGGGAAAGACTGAAACCTACAATGAGCAGTACTTC. Protein: CASSYVGKTETYNEQYF. This chain connects TRBV6-6 to TRBJ2-5; no firm D call. The CDR3 is 17 amino acids. The germline CDR1 and CDR2 sequences are MNHNY and SVGAGI (reference sequence). V was pared by 2 bases and J by 11 bases, with 27 bases between.

This clonotype turned up a few times. A read error is possible here, since a much larger clone lies one base away. The chain employs TRBV11-2 and TRBJ2-7, with 10 positions matching TRBD2. J gave up 2 bases and V 5 bases, and 3 bases lay outside the gene matches. The CDR3 runs 14 residues. CDR1 and CDR2 from the germline V gene are SGHAT and FQNNGV. The CDR3, as DNA: TGTGCCAGCAGCCCCGGGACTAGCGCCTACGAGCAGTACTTC. Its protein product is CASSPGTSAYEQYF.

This clonotype was seen repeatedly, ten times or more. Germline is not matched at one junction end, which may reflect a read error. V usage is TRBV7-9 and J usage is TRBJ2-7; D is unresolved. Germline CDR1 reads SEHNR; CDR2 reads FQNEAQ (reference sequence). The CDR3 spans 11 residues. CDR3: CASSLQYGQYF. The CDR3 nucleotides are TGTGCCAGCAGCCTCCAGTACGGGCAGTACTTC.

The chain has TRBV20-1 and TRBJ2-5, with D unclear. Trimming took 5 bases from V and 9 from J, leaving 10 bases between them. Germline assignment: CDR1 DFQATT and CDR2 SNEGSKA (reference sequence). The CDR3 totals 10 residues. CDR3 in DNA: TGCAGTGCTGCGTTTGTGGCCCAGTACTTC. It is translated as CSAAFVAQYF.

V gene TRBV7-7 combines with J gene TRBJ2-5; TRBD2 is a possible D gene (6 bases). The CDR3 spans 14 residues. CDR1 SSHAT and CDR2 FNYEAQ come from the germline V gene (reference sequence). V gave up 5 bases and J gave up 5 bases, with 15 bases separating them. CDR3 residues: CASSLRLGSETQYF. The CDR3 DNA follows: TGTGCCAGCAGCCTTAGACTAGGAAGCGAGACCCAGTACTTC.

The chain combines TRBV7-9 with TRBJ2-1, with D tentatively TRBD1 or TRBD2 (5 bases each). Trimming cost V 8 bases and J 3 bases, with 11 bases left between them. This CDR3 spans 13 amino acids. CDR1 is SEHNR, CDR2 FQNEAQ, per germline (reference sequence). The CDR3 sequence is CASRDPFYNEQFF. The DNA of the CDR3 is TGTGCCAGCCGGGACCCCTTCTACAATGAGCAGTTCTTC.

This chain connects TRBV2 to TRBJ1-5; D uncertain. In germline, CDR1 is SNHLY, CDR2 FYNNEI. The CDR3 extends over 14 amino acids. Trimming removed 3 bases at V and 4 bases at J, with 10 bases between. The CDR3 coding sequence is TGTGCCAGCAGTGATCAAGTGGGTAATCAGCCCCAGCATTTT. This codes for CASSDQVGNQPQHF.

This clonotype was detected a few times. The genes are TRBV20-1 and TRBJ2-7; the match to TRBD2 covers 9 bases. J lost 2 bases, V lost 0 bases, and 11 bases had no gene match. The CDR3 length is 17 residues. The V gene's germline CDR1 is DFQATT and CDR2 SNEGSKA (reference sequence). The CDR3 region has the DNA TGCAGTGCTAGAGATCCGGGACTAGCCCTAGCCACCTACGAGCAGTACTTC. Protein product: CSARDPGLALATYEQYF.

The chain has TRBV20-1 and TRBJ2-7; 8 bases match TRBD2. Per germline, CDR1 DFQATT and CDR2 SNEGSKA (reference sequence). J lost 0 bases, V lost 5 bases, and 9 bases had no gene match. The CDR3 sequence is 15 residues long. The CDR3 is CSAPGGEGNSYEQYF. As DNA, the CDR3 is TGCAGTGCTCCCGGGGGGGAGGGCAACTCCTACGAGCAGTACTTC.